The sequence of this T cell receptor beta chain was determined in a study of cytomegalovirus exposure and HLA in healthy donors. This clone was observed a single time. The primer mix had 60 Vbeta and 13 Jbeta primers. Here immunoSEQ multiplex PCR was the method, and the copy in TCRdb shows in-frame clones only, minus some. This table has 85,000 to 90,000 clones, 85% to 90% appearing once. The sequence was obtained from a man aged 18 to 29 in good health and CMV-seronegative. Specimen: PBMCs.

CDR3 DNA sequence: TGCGCCAGCAGCCAACAGGGTCGGGGAGAAAAACTGTTTTTT. This encodes CASSQQGRGEKLFF. The chain couples TRBV5-1 to TRBJ1-4; perhaps TRBD1 as D (6 bases). Trimming stripped 4 bases from V and 8 bases from J, with 15 bases between. The CDR3 has 14 amino acids. Germline V gene data show CDR1 as SGHRS and CDR2 as YFSETQ.